A single sample gave rise to the 18 T cell receptor beta chains below, sequenced in a study of T cell changes during pregnancy in multiple sclerosis. The assay was immunoSEQ multiplex PCR, and TCRdb's table has in-frame clones only and misses some. The sample contains tens of thousands of clones, approximately 90% of which appear only once. The specimen was CD4+ T cells from peripheral blood mononuclear cells, collected in the first trimester of pregnancy. The receptors stem from a female donor with multiple sclerosis, enrolled in a pregnancy study.

The CDR3 region is CASSIQGLNTEAFF. In DNA, the CDR3 is TGTGCCAGCAGCATTCAGGGCCTGAACACTGAAGCTTTCTTT. The V gene is TRBV28, the J gene TRBJ1-1, with a possible D match to TRBD1 (5 bases). Trimming left V 6 bases short and J 0 bases short, with 11 bases between. Per germline, CDR1 MDHEN and CDR2 SYDVKM. This CDR3 has 14 amino acids.

The genes are TRBV5-3 and TRBJ2-4, with 13 bases identical to TRBD2. TRBV5-3 is known as an ORF, though its function is uncertain. Trimming removed 2 bases from V and 0 bases from J; junction bases left unmatched: 14. This CDR3 region has 21 residues. In nucleotides, the CDR3 is TGTGCCAGAAGCTTTAAACGACTAGCGGGAGGCGGGGGGCTAGCCAAAAACATTCAGTACTTC. Protein: CARSFKRLAGGGGLAKNIQYF.

The chain links TRBV5-4 to TRBJ1-4; 8 bases match TRBD1. The germline CDR1 and CDR2 sequences are SGHNT and YYREEE (reference sequence). This CDR3 has 15 amino acids. Trimming removed 4 bases from V and 3 bases from J; junction bases left unmatched: 5. The CDR3 region has the DNA TGTGCCAGCAGCCGTGACAGGGGTGCTAATGAAAAACTGTTTTTT. It translates to CASSRDRGANEKLFF.

The CDR3 nucleotides are TGTGCCAGTAGCTTCCCAGGACAGGCGAGGATGGGCAATCAGCCCCAGCATTTT. Residues: CASSFPGQARMGNQPQHF. The rearrangement uses TRBV19 and TRBJ1-5; 7 nucleotides match TRBD1. The V gene's germline CDR1 is LNHDA and CDR2 SQIVND (reference sequence). Trimming at V came to 6 bases and at J to 2 bases, leaving 16 bases not matched to a gene. The length of the CDR3 is 18 residues.

This rearrangement joins TRBV2 to TRBJ1-6; 9 nucleotides line up with TRBD1. The germline CDR1 and CDR2 sequences are SNHLY and FYNNEI. V lost 3 bases to trimming and J lost 9 bases; unmatched junction nucleotides: 3. CDR3 length: 14 residues. The CDR3 region has the DNA TGTGCCAGCAGTGAGGAGGGACAGGGTTCACCCCTCCACTTT. Its protein is CASSEEGQGSPLHF.

The chain carries TRBV15 and TRBJ2-3; weak D call: TRBD2 (6 bases). The CDR3 contains 14 residues. Germline-derived CDR1 and CDR2 are LNHNV and YYDKDF (reference sequence). V was cut by 5 bases and J by 2 bases, with 11 bases left in between. DNA of the CDR3: TGTGCCACCAGCGGAGTGGACTACACAGATACGCAGTATTTT. Residues: CATSGVDYTDTQYF.

The chain uses TRBV5-1 and TRBJ2-7; D perhaps matches TRBD2 (5 bases). The CDR3 runs 15 residues. CDR1 is SGHRS, CDR2 YFSETQ, per germline. Trimming left V 4 bases short and J 0 bases short, with 14 bases between. The CDR3 region is CASSLGVEVSYEQYF. The CDR3 DNA reads as TGCGCCAGCAGCCTCGGGGTAGAAGTCTCCTACGAGCAGTACTTC. Based on the CDR3 plus reference TRBV5-1 and TRBJ2-7, the full variable domain is KAGVTQTPRYLIKTRGQQVTLSCSPISGHRSVSWYQQTPGQGLQFLFEYFSETQRNKGNFPGRFSGRQFSNSRSEMNVSTLELGDSALYLCASSLGVEVSYEQYFGPGTRLTVT.

This clone was detected a few times. This chain uses TRBV5-4 with TRBJ1-3; TRBD1 aligns across 8 bases. This CDR3 region has 17 residues. Germline CDR1 SGHNT, CDR2 YYREEE (reference sequence). V lost 2 bases and J lost 2; bases outside the gene matches: 9. The DNA for the CDR3 is TGTGCCAGCAGCTTTGGGACAGGCCTTTTTACTGGAAACACCATATATTTT. Its protein is CASSFGTGLFTGNTIYF.

The chain combines TRBV29-1 with TRBJ2-3; D gene uncertain. Germline values: CDR1 SQVTM, CDR2 ANQGSEA. CDR3 size: 13 residues. Trimming left V 7 bases short and J 5 bases short, with 16 bases between. CDR3 sequence: CSAKPLYLDTQYF. CDR3 DNA sequence: TGCAGCGCTAAGCCACTCTATTTAGATACGCAGTATTTT.

The chain has TRBV10-1 and TRBJ2-1; 8 bases line up with TRBD2. V shed 3 bases, J shed 2 bases, and the junction held 6 bases outside the gene matches. Per germline, CDR1 WNHNN and CDR2 SYGVQD (reference sequence). The CDR3 has 16 residues. For the CDR3, the DNA is TGCGCCAGCAGTGAAGCCTCTAGCGGGCCCTACAATGAGCAGTTCTTC. Its translation is CASSEASSGPYNEQFF.

This chain links TRBV30 with TRBJ1-5; tentative D call: TRBD1 (6 bases). CDR3 length equals 15 residues. Trimming took 3 bases from V and 4 from J, leaving 16 bases between them. Germline CDR1 GTSNPN, CDR2 SVGIG (reference sequence). The CDR3 region has the DNA TGTGCCTGGAGCCTCTTGGGGACAAGAAATCAGCCCCAGCATTTT. Translating it yields CAWSLLGTRNQPQHF.

The chain joins TRBV19 to TRBJ2-7, with no clear D. The V gene lost 6 bases and the J gene lost 1 base, with 13 bases spanning the gap. CDR3 length: 14 residues. CDR1 and CDR2 (germline): LNHDA, SQIVND (reference sequence). The chain's CDR3 is CASRRSTRSYEQYF. The CDR3 coding sequence is TGTGCCAGTAGAAGGAGCACCCGATCCTACGAGCAGTACTTC.

V is TRBV6-5 and J is TRBJ1-1, with D possibly TRBD1 on 6 matching bases. V lost 6 bases, J lost 0 bases, and 11 bases lay in between. The V gene's germline CDR1 is MNHEY and CDR2 SVGAGI. The CDR3 length is 14 residues. CDR3 sequence (DNA): TGTGCCAGCAGCTGGGGACAACTGAACACTGAAGCTTTCTTT. Translating it yields CASSWGQLNTEAFF.

The genes are TRBV9 and TRBJ1-3; D is undetermined. There are 16 residues in the CDR3. Germline lookup yields CDR1 SGDLS and CDR2 YYNGEE. The V end lost 3 bases, the J end lost 0 bases, and 13 bases lay between the germline ends. CDR3 sequence: CASSAHEGSSGNTIYF. The CDR3 coding sequence is TGTGCCAGCAGCGCCCATGAGGGCAGCTCTGGAAACACCATATATTTT.

This clone was counted a single time. This chain joins TRBV5-1 and TRBJ1-1; a weak D match, TRBD1 (5 bases). CDR3 size: 14 residues. From germline, CDR1 is SGHRS and CDR2 YFSETQ. Trimming removed 2 bases from V and 6 bases from J, with 14 bases in between. The CDR3 loop reads CASSFQTGEAEAFF. CDR3 nucleotides: TGCGCCAGCAGCTTCCAAACGGGGGAGGCTGAAGCTTTCTTT.

The chain recombines TRBV30 with TRBJ2-1; 7 bases align to TRBD1. Germline V gene sequence: CDR1 GTSNPN, CDR2 SVGIG (reference sequence). The CDR3 runs 14 residues. V was clipped by 5 bases and J by 9 bases; unmatched bases: 13. CDR3 bases: TGTGCCTGGGTAAAAGACAGGGCGGCGGGTGAGCAGTTCTTC. Protein sequence: CAWVKDRAAGEQFF. Full variable domain (outside the CDR3, taken from reference TRBV30 and TRBJ2-1): SQTIHQWPATLVQPVGSPLSLECTVEGTSNPNLYWYRQAAGRGLQLLFYSVGIGQISSEVPQNLSASRPQDRQFILSSKKLLLSDSGFYLCAWVKDRAAGEQFFGPGTRLTVL.

This clone occurred once. Written as DNA, the CDR3 is TGTGCCAGCAGTACTATAGCGGGAAAGAATGAGCAGTTCTTC. Residues: CASSTIAGKNEQFF. This chain links TRBV27 with TRBJ2-1, with 8 bases identical to TRBD2. The junction had 7 bases not matched to a gene; V was cut back by 5 bases and J by 7 bases. The CDR3 sequence is 14 residues long. Looked up from germline, CDR1 is MNHEY and CDR2 is SMNVEV (reference sequence).

The CDR3: CASSESGRWAEQYF. CDR3 nucleotide sequence: TGCGCCAGCAGTGAGTCGGGCAGGTGGGCCGAGCAGTACTTC. The chain carries TRBV10-1 and TRBJ2-7; D remains unclear. CDR1 is WNHNN and CDR2 is SYGVQD in the germline V gene (reference sequence). The V end lost 0 bases, the J end lost 6 bases, and 12 bases lay between the germline ends. The CDR3 consists of 14 residues.